This passage covers 6 T cell receptor beta chains from one sample sequenced in a study of blood T cell repertoires in COVID-19. TCRdb keeps only in-frame clones here, not all; method: immunoSEQ multiplex PCR. The sample carries approximately 440,000 clones, 90% recorded once. Sequencing was carried out using PBMCs or T cells enriched from blood (not recorded which). Receptors originate from a man between 18 and 29 years old who had recovered from COVID-19.

On this clone: At one end, the junction sequence differs from germline, possibly due to a read error. This rearrangement joins TRBV3-1 (or the pseudogene TRBV3-2) to TRBJ1-2; D not certain. In germline, CDR1 is LGHDT, CDR2 YNNKEL (reference sequence). The CDR3 consists of 15 residues. The CDR3 here is CASSQRFRDNDGYTF. CDR3 bases: TGTGCCAGCAGCCAACGATTCCGGGATAACGATGGCTACACCTTC.

The J gene is TRBJ1-1, the V gene TRBV4-1; a weak D match, TRBD1 (5 bases). Germline V CDR1 and CDR2: MGHRA, YSYEKL. The ends were cut back, 0 bases at V and 5 bases at J, with 10 bases in the middle. This CDR3 is built from 14 residues. The CDR3 is CASSQDKGLTEAFF. DNA of the CDR3: TGCGCCAGCAGCCAAGATAAGGGGTTGACTGAAGCTTTCTTT.

V is TRBV9 and J is TRBJ1-2; no reliable D call. This CDR3 contains 12 residues. V lost 4 bases to trimming and J lost 3 bases, with 7 bases between them. The germline V gene encodes CDR1 SGDLS and CDR2 YYNGEE. CDR3 in amino acids: CASSPGYYGYTF. As DNA, the CDR3 is TGTGCCAGCAGCCCAGGCTACTATGGCTACACCTTC.

Concerning this clone: At the DNA level, this CDR3 is encoded by other sequences in the same sample as well. This rearrangement joins TRBV12-3 or TRBV12-4 to TRBJ1-2; weak D call: TRBD1 (5 bases). The CDR3 totals 13 residues. Deletions cut 6 bases from V and 2 bases from J, with 10 bases between. CDR3 region: CASSLGQNYGYTF. CDR3 coding DNA: TGTGCCAGCAGCCTCGGACAAAACTATGGCTACACCTTC.

The rearrangement uses TRBV11-3 and TRBJ1-3; possibly TRBD1 for D (6 bases). CDR3 length: 17 residues. V was trimmed by 4 bases and J by 5 bases, leaving 21 bases between them. Germline V gene data show CDR1 as SGHNT and CDR2 as YENEEA. CDR3 amino acids: CASSSTPDSRMRNTIYF. The CDR3 bases are TGTGCCAGCAGCTCAACCCCGGACAGCAGGATGAGAAACACCATATATTTT.

The chain uses TRBV7-2 and TRBJ2-7, with no clear D. The CDR3 runs to 14 residues. CDR1 is SGHTA, CDR2 FQGNSA, per germline. V was trimmed by 1 base and J by 0 bases, leaving 7 bases between them. CDR3: CASSLGAFSYEQYF. The CDR3 DNA is TGTGCCAGCAGCTTAGGGGCTTTCTCCTACGAGCAGTACTTC. Based on the CDR3 plus reference TRBV7-2 and TRBJ2-7, the full variable domain is GAGVSQSPSNKVTEKGKDVELRCDPISGHTALYWYRQSLGQGLEFLIYFQGNSAPDKSGLPSDRFSAERTGGSVSTLTIQRTQQEDSAVYLCASSLGAFSYEQYFGPGTRLTVT.